The clone carrying this T cell receptor (beta chain) came up a few times. A single record per CDR3 protein comes from TCRdb applying MiXCR to the reads. The repertoire includes a few hundred thousand distinct CDR3 sequences, roughly an eighth of them detected once, and about 10% sits in the top ten. The sample belongs to a study of T cell repertoires in cytomegalovirus infection. Between the trimmed V and J ends, which lost 3 bases and 7 bases, there was a span of 13 bases. CDR3 length equals 14 residues. The sample taken for sequencing was PBMCs. The chain recombines TRBV12-3 or TRBV12-4 with TRBJ2-1; D remains unclear. This receptor was taken from a human donor in good health (CMV status not recorded). Some clones in this sample may be carry-over from other donors' samples. CDR3 loop: CASSFRTMTNEQFF. The CDR3 coding sequence is TGTGCCAGCAGTTTTCGAACGATGACGAATGAGCAGTTCTTC.